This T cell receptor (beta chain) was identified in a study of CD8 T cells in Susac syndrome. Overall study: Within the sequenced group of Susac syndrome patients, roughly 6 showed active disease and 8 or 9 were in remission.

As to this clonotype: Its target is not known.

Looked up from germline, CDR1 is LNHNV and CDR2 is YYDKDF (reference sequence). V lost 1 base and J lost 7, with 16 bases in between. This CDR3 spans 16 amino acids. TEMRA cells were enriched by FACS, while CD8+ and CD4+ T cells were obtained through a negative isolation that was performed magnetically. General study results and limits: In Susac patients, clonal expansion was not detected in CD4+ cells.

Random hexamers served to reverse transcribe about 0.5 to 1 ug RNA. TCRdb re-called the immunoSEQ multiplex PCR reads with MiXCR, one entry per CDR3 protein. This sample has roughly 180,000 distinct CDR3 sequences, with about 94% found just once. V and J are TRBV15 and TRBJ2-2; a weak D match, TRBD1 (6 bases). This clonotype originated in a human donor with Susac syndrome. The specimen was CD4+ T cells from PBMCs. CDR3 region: CATSRAGQRTGGELFF. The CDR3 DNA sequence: TGTGCCACCAGCAGAGCGGGACAACGGACGGGCGGGGAGCTGTTTTTT.